This T cell receptor beta chain was sequenced for a study of blood T cell repertoires in COVID-19. As for the study in general: Nucleic acid was either cDNA or gDNA, and it came from T cells, B-cell-depleted T cells, or PBMCs.

This CDR3 contains 16 residues. Authors' methods: Researchers report that nucleated cell counts were estimated from reference gene primer amplification. Assay: immunoSEQ multiplex PCR; the TCRdb copy retains only in-frame clones and omits some. Clone size and the V and J calls come from that table; the DNA yielded D and trimming. Altogether roughly 190,000 clones are present, around 90% being singletons, with the ten largest covering roughly 4.7%. This sequence originates from a human donor in a cohort sampled during active COVID-19. Source material: peripheral blood. V and J are TRBV21-1 and TRBJ2-6; the table's TRBD1 call for D was not verified on the DNA. TRBV21-1 is marked as a pseudogene. This CDR3 reads CASSWTGLSGANVLTF. The CDR3 DNA sequence: TGTGCCAGCAGCTGGACAGGACTCTCTGGGGCCAACGTCCTGACTTTC.